This is a list of T cell receptor beta chains from one sample in a study of CD8+ T cells in alopecia areata. Profiled with immunoSEQ multiplex PCR; TCRdb holds only in-frame clones, not every one. The data show fewer than 150,000 clones, more than 30% seen once. The sample was CD4+ T cells sorted from blood. All receptors derive from a human donor with alopecia areata. Both conserved end residues are part of each CDR3. D genes are given only for firm matches. Part of the rows lack a size; the others show once, few, many or a class for expanded clones.

length: 14
J: TRBJ2-7
V: TRBV6-6
size: few
D: TRBD1
CDR3: CASSRDSHSYEQYF
DNA: TGTGCCAGCAGCCGGGACAGCCACTCCTACGAGCAGTACTTC

length: 11
J: TRBJ1-1
V: TRBV29-1
size: few
D: .
CDR3: CSVELNTEAFF
DNA: TGCAGCGTTGAGTTGAACACTGAAGCTTTCTTT

length: 15
J: TRBJ2-2
V: TRBV5-1
size: .
D: .
CDR3: CASSSDGDYTGELFF
DNA: TGCGCCAGCAGCTCGGACGGAGACTACACCGGGGAGCTGTTTTTT

length: 11
J: TRBJ2-1
V: TRBV5-6
size: .
D: .
CDR3: CASSQYNEQFF
DNA: TGTGCCAGCAGCCAATACAATGAGCAGTTCTTC

length: 14
J: TRBJ1-5
V: TRBV30
size: once
D: .
CDR3: CAWNLQSSNQPQHF
DNA: TGTGCCTGGAACCTGCAGTCAAGCAATCAGCCCCAGCATTTT

length: 14
J: TRBJ2-7
V: TRBV2
size: .
D: .
CDR3: CASTGLSVSYEQYF
DNA: TGTGCCAGCACGGGACTCTCCGTGAGCTACGAGCAGTACTTC

length: 16
J: TRBJ2-3
V: TRBV7-2
size: few
D: .
CDR3: CASSYQPGTSTDTQYF
DNA: TGTGCCAGCAGCTATCAGCCCGGGACTTCCACAGATACGCAGTATTTT

length: 11
J: TRBJ2-4
V: TRBV25-1
size: .
D: .
CDR3: CASSDQHIQYF
DNA: TGTGCCAGCAGTGATCAGCACATTCAGTACTTC

length: 13
J: TRBJ1-1
V: TRBV29-1
size: few
D: .
CDR3: CSAAVAPNIEAFF
DNA: TGCAGCGCTGCTGTAGCGCCTAATATTGAAGCTTTCTTT

length: 13
J: TRBJ2-1
V: TRBV6-5
size: .
D: .
CDR3: CASSGGGMNEQFF
DNA: TGTGCCAGCAGTGGGGGAGGTATGAATGAGCAGTTCTTC

length: 13
J: TRBJ2-5
V: TRBV29-1
size: .
D: .
CDR3: CSVHALTEETQYF
DNA: TGCAGCGTCCATGCATTGACAGAAGAGACCCAGTACTTC

length: 15
J: TRBJ1-4
V: TRBV25-1
size: .
D: .
CDR3: CASSPRTATNEKLFF
DNA: TGTGCCAGCAGTCCCCGGACGGCAACTAATGAAAAACTGTTTTTT

length: 11
J: TRBJ2-7
V: TRBV20-1
size: .
D: .
CDR3: CSAREVHEQYF
DNA: TGCAGTGCTAGAGAGGTGCACGAGCAGTACTTC

length: 14
J: TRBJ2-2
V: TRBV9
size: few
D: .
CDR3: CASSGAVMTGELFF
DNA: TGTGCCTCCTCGGGGGCAGTAATGACCGGGGAGCTGTTTTTT

length: 14
J: TRBJ2-1
V: TRBV29-1
size: few
D: TRBD2
CDR3: CSVTSGSQHNEQFF
DNA: TGCAGCGTCACTAGCGGGAGTCAGCACAATGAGCAGTTCTTC

length: 15
J: TRBJ2-7
V: TRBV2
size: .
D: TRBD2
CDR3: CASSERGAPFYEQYF
DNA: TGTGCCAGCAGTGAGCGGGGGGCCCCTTTCTACGAGCAGTACTTC

length: 13
J: TRBJ1-1
V: TRBV29-1
size: few
D: .
CDR3: CSGSLNRGTEAFF
DNA: TGCAGCGGTTCCCTCAATCGGGGGACTGAAGCTTTCTTT

length: 16
J: TRBJ2-7
V: TRBV7-2
size: few
D: TRBD2
CDR3: CASRRGATSESYEQYF
DNA: TGTGCCAGCAGGCGTGGGGCTACTAGCGAGTCTTACGAGCAGTACTTC

length: 14
J: TRBJ2-5
V: TRBV5-1
size: .
D: .
CDR3: CASSLGGGQETQYF
DNA: TGCGCCAGCAGCTTGGGAGGGGGCCAAGAGACCCAGTACTTC

length: 13
J: TRBJ2-5
V: TRBV19
size: .
D: .
CDR3: CASSSAYGETQYF
DNA: TGTGCCAGTAGTAGTGCTTACGGAGAGACCCAGTACTTC

length: 14
J: TRBJ1-2
V: TRBV7-8
size: .
D: .
CDR3: CASSSWTNGDGYTF
DNA: TGTGCCAGCAGCTCCTGGACGAACGGGGATGGCTACACCTTC

length: 14
J: TRBJ2-7
V: TRBV5-4
size: few
D: .
CDR3: CASSPSQGYYEQYF
DNA: TGTGCCAGCAGCCCGAGTCAGGGATACTACGAGCAGTACTTC

length: 11
J: TRBJ2-1
V: TRBV4-3
size: few
D: .
CDR3: CASSQETEQFF
DNA: TGCGCCAGCAGCCAAGAGACAGAGCAGTTCTTC

length: 13
J: TRBJ1-5
V: TRBV29-1
size: few
D: TRBD1
CDR3: CSVAGQDNQPQHF
DNA: TGCAGCGTTGCGGGACAGGATAATCAGCCCCAGCATTTT

length: 13
J: TRBJ2-1
V: TRBV30
size: .
D: .
CDR3: CAWNLGPYNEQFF
DNA: TGTGCCTGGAATCTGGGACCCTACAATGAGCAGTTCTTC

length: 15
J: TRBJ2-1
V: TRBV28
size: few
D: TRBD2
CDR3: CASSFQPSGGNEQFF
DNA: TGTGCCAGCAGTTTCCAACCTTCGGGAGGGAATGAGCAGTTCTTC

length: 12
J: TRBJ1-1
V: TRBV29-1
size: few
D: .
CDR3: CSVAGLNTEAFF
DNA: TGCAGCGTTGCGGGGTTGAACACTGAAGCTTTCTTT

length: 12
J: TRBJ1-2
V: TRBV29-1
size: .
D: .
CDR3: CSVERGSHGYTF
DNA: TGCAGCGTTGAAAGAGGGTCCCATGGCTACACCTTC

length: 12
J: TRBJ1-2
V: TRBV10-3
size: few
D: .
CDR3: CAISEVRGGYTF
DNA: TGTGCCATCAGTGAGGTTCGGGGGGGCTACACCTTC

length: 15
J: TRBJ1-1
V: TRBV5-1
size: .
D: .
CDR3: CASSPPGHGNTEAFF
DNA: TGCGCCAGCAGCCCGCCGGGACACGGGAACACTGAAGCTTTCTTT

length: 13
J: TRBJ2-1
V: TRBV27
size: .
D: .
CDR3: CAIPPAWDFEQFF
DNA: TGTGCCATACCACCGGCCTGGGACTTTGAGCAGTTCTTC

length: 13
J: TRBJ2-3
V: TRBV27
size: few
D: .
CDR3: CASSLRPTDTQYF
DNA: TGTGCCAGCAGTTTAAGGCCCACGGATACGCAGTATTTT

length: 13
J: TRBJ1-1
V: TRBV11-3
size: .
D: .
CDR3: CASSLQLNTEAFF
DNA: TGTGCCAGCAGCTTACAACTTAACACTGAGGCTTTCTTT

length: 14
J: TRBJ2-4
V: TRBV7-2
size: few
D: TRBD1
CDR3: CASSSGQTKNIQYF
DNA: TGTGCCAGCAGCTCGGGACAGACTAAAAACATTCAGTACTTC

length: 15
J: TRBJ2-6
V: TRBV5-1
size: .
D: .
CDR3: CASSFGSGGANVLTF
DNA: TGCGCCAGCAGCTTTGGCAGCGGTGGGGCCAACGTCCTGACTTTC

length: 14
J: TRBJ2-7
V: TRBV29-1
size: .
D: .
CDR3: CSVGFAGFRNEQYF
DNA: TGCAGCGTTGGGTTTGCAGGGTTCAGGAACGAGCAGTACTTC

length: 13
J: TRBJ1-1
V: TRBV7-9
size: .
D: .
CDR3: CASSLIMNTEAFF
DNA: TGTGCCAGCAGCTTGATAATGAACACTGAAGCTTTCTTT

length: 12
J: TRBJ1-3
V: TRBV29-1
size: .
D: .
CDR3: CSVGSSGNTIYF
DNA: TGCAGCGTCGGGTCCTCTGGAAACACCATATATTTT

length: 16
J: TRBJ2-1
V: TRBV11-2
size: .
D: .
CDR3: CASSSLSGGDYNEQFF
DNA: TGTGCCAGCAGCTCCTTAAGTGGCGGGGACTACAATGAGCAGTTCTTC

length: 12
J: TRBJ1-2
V: TRBV28
size: .
D: .
CDR3: CASSSWPVAEGF
DNA: TGTGCCAGCAGCTCTTGGCCGGTGGCGGAAGGCTTC

length: 15
J: TRBJ1-2
V: TRBV7-2
size: .
D: .
CDR3: CASSQAPSANYGYTF
DNA: TGTGCCAGCAGCCAAGCCCCCAGTGCTAACTATGGCTACACCTTC

length: 15
J: TRBJ1-1
V: TRBV6-5
size: .
D: .
CDR3: CATQKGWSRNTEAFF
DNA: TGTGCCACCCAAAAGGGGTGGAGTAGGAACACTGAAGCTTTCTTT

length: 14
J: TRBJ2-4
V: TRBV14
size: few
D: .
CDR3: CASSQSSGFNIQYF
DNA: TGTGCCAGCAGCCAATCTTCAGGATTTAACATTCAGTACTTC

length: 15
J: TRBJ2-3
V: TRBV7-2
size: .
D: .
CDR3: CASSSRRGRSDTQYF
DNA: TGTGCCAGCAGCTCCCGTCGGGGGAGGTCGGATACGCAGTATTTT

length: 15
J: TRBJ2-5
V: TRBV7-9
size: few
D: TRBD1
CDR3: CASSWGQPGQETQYF
DNA: TGTGCCAGCAGCTGGGGACAGCCCGGCCAAGAGACCCAGTACTTC

length: 18
J: TRBJ2-5
V: TRBV11-3
size: once
D: TRBD2
CDR3: CASSSTGTSGGSAGTQYF
DNA: TGTGCCAGCAGTTCTACCGGGACTAGCGGGGGTTCGGCGGGGACCCAGTACTTC

length: 16
J: TRBJ1-2
V: TRBV9
size: .
D: .
CDR3: CASSAGTTRGDYGYTF
DNA: TGTGCCAGCAGCGCCGGGACCACACGGGGGGACTATGGCTACACCTTC

length: 14
J: TRBJ1-1
V: TRBV9
size: .
D: .
CDR3: CASSVVPRNTEAFF
DNA: TGTGCCAGCAGCGTAGTCCCCAGGAACACTGAAGCTTTCTTT